This passage covers 12 T cell receptor beta chains from one sample sequenced in a study of cytomegalovirus exposure and HLA in healthy donors. Method: immunoSEQ multiplex PCR; TCRdb's copy keeps in-frame clones and lacks some. The sample holds around 300,000 clones, roughly 90% seen once. Sequencing was carried out using PBMCs. The origin of the receptors is a woman aged 18-29 years in good health and CMV-seronegative.

A single count supports this clone. The CDR3 nucleotides read TGTGCCAGCACAACAGGGGCCCGACAAGAGACCCAGTACTTC. Translating it yields CASTTGARQETQYF. V gene TRBV28 combines with J gene TRBJ2-5; 7 bases agree with TRBD1. Germline CDR1 reads MDHEN; CDR2 reads SYDVKM. The length of the CDR3 is 14 residues. The junction had 7 bases not matched to a gene; V was cut back by 7 bases and J by 2 bases.

The V and J genes are TRBV15 and TRBJ1-3; D is unresolved. This CDR3 region has 13 residues. Trimming took 1 base from V and 13 from J, leaving 14 bases between them. From germline, CDR1 is LNHNV and CDR2 YYDKDF (reference sequence). CDR3: CATSRVEGRSIYF. Here the CDR3 DNA reads TGTGCCACCAGCAGAGTGGAGGGAAGGTCTATATATTTT.

The chain joins TRBV9 to TRBJ2-5; 8 positions match TRBD2. Germline V CDR1 and CDR2: SGDLS, YYNGEE. The CDR3 sequence is 16 residues long. Losses at the gene ends were 0 bases for V and 7 bases for J; bases not matched to a gene: 11. Written as DNA, the CDR3 is TGTGCCAGCAGCGTAGGTAGCGGGGCCGAGATAGGGACCCAGTACTTC. Its translation: CASSVGSGAEIGTQYF.

This chain joins TRBV28 and TRBJ2-1, with D possibly TRBD2 on 5 matching bases. The CDR3 length is 14 residues. Germline CDR1 MDHEN, CDR2 SYDVKM. Trimming stripped 4 bases from V and 6 bases from J, with 13 bases between. CDR3 loop: CASSSPGYANEQFF. The CDR3 region has the DNA TGTGCCAGCAGTTCCCCGGGATACGCCAATGAGCAGTTCTTC.

This chain connects TRBV9 to TRBJ2-7, with TRBD1 as a possible D gene (5 bases). CDR1 SGDLS and CDR2 YYNGEE come from the germline V gene. The V gene lost 0 bases and the J gene lost 4 bases, with 17 bases spanning the gap. This CDR3 region has 16 residues. The CDR3 DNA is TGTGCCAGCAGCGTAGCATGGGGCTCTAATCAATACGAGCAGTACTTC. Translating it yields CASSVAWGSNQYEQYF.

The chain carries TRBV7-7 and TRBJ1-1; D is perhaps TRBD1 (5 bases). Germline values: CDR1 SSHAT, CDR2 FNYEAQ (reference sequence). The CDR3 totals 13 residues. The ends were cut back, 5 bases at V and 5 bases at J, with 12 bases in the middle. This chain's CDR3 is CASSLTPGTEAFF. The DNA for the CDR3 is TGTGCCAGCAGCCTAACTCCAGGGACTGAAGCTTTCTTT.

The chain recombines TRBV6-5 with TRBJ1-1; no firm D call. Trimming shortened V by 0 bases and J by 4 bases, and 6 bases separated the two germline ends. Germline CDR1 MNHEY, CDR2 SVGAGI. The CDR3 contains 13 residues. DNA for the CDR3: TGTGCCAGCAGTTACTCGAGGGCCACTGAAGCTTTCTTT. Translating it yields CASSYSRATEAFF.

This clone was recorded once. The chain uses TRBV19 and TRBJ1-4; D is perhaps TRBD1 (5 bases). Per the germline V gene, CDR1 is LNHDA and CDR2 is SQIVND (reference sequence). The CDR3 is made up of 15 amino acids. V lost 3 bases to trimming and J lost 7 bases, with 15 bases between them. The chain's CDR3 is CASSIPKGLGEKLFF. The CDR3 DNA reads TGTGCCAGTAGTATTCCTAAGGGGCTTGGTGAAAAACTGTTTTTT.

The chain is built from TRBV4-1 and TRBJ1-1, with D maybe TRBD1 (6 bases). CDR1 and CDR2 (germline): MGHRA, YSYEKL. Trimming removed 3 bases at V and 5 bases at J, with 10 bases between. There are 13 residues in the CDR3. The CDR3 is CASSHSGTTEAFF. CDR3 nucleotide sequence: TGCGCCAGCAGCCACTCTGGGACAACTGAAGCTTTCTTT.

The chain has TRBV7-9 and TRBJ2-7; D is perhaps TRBD1 (5 bases). Per germline, CDR1 SEHNR and CDR2 FQNEAQ (reference sequence). The CDR3 runs to 13 residues. V lost 5 bases and J lost 2, with 10 bases in between. CDR3 protein: CASSTRVPYEQYF. CDR3 nucleotides: TGTGCCAGCAGCACCAGGGTTCCCTACGAGCAGTACTTC.

V gene TRBV15 combines with J gene TRBJ2-2; D not certain. Germline lookup yields CDR1 LNHNV and CDR2 YYDKDF (reference sequence). Trimming pared 0 bases from V and 2 bases from J, leaving 4 bases between. CDR3 length equals 14 residues. This chain's CDR3 is CATSRERNTGELFF. CDR3 nucleotides: TGTGCCACCAGCAGAGAGCGAAACACCGGGGAGCTGTTTTTT.

This sequence joins TRBV11-3 and TRBJ2-1, with D hard to call. The V gene's germline CDR1 is SGHNT and CDR2 YENEEA. This CDR3 comprises 13 residues. With 5 bases removed from V and 6 bases from J, the gap between germline ends came to 11 bases. CDR3 in amino acids: CASSHRSTNEQFF. CDR3 DNA sequence: TGTGCCAGCAGCCACCGCTCTACCAATGAGCAGTTCTTC.